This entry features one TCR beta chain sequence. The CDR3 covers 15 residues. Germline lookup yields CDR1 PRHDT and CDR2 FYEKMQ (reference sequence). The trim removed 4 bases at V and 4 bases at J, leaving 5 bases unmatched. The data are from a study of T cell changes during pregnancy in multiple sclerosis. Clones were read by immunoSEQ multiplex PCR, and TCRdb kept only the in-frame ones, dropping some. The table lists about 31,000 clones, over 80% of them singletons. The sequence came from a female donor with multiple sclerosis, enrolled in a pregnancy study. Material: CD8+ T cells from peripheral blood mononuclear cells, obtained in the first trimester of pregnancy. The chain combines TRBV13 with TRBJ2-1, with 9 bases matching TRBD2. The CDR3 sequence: CASSYSSGDYNEQFF. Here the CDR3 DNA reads TGTGCCAGCAGCTACTCTAGCGGGGATTACAATGAGCAGTTCTTC. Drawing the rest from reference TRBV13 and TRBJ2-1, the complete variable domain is AAGVIQSPRHLIKEKRETATLKCYPIPRHDTVYWYQQGPGQDPQFLISFYEKMQSDKGSIPDRFSAQQFSDYHSELNMSSLELGDSALYFCASSYSSGDYNEQFFGPGTRLTVL.